The 5 T cell receptor beta chains below come from one sample, sequenced in a study of Ad26.COV2.S vaccination and SARS-CoV-2 variants (dated by TCRdb to about 2021). Per the publication, the treatment or condition label means: about 20 received Ad26.COV2.S at low or high dose, single or two shots; about 5 received placebo; per-sample allocation not given. For vaccine and placebo recipients, the sequenced repertoires came from samples collected on day 63 after the first injection. The library was prepared using the immunoSEQ multiplex PCR assay. TCRdb provides this immuneACCESS table in a form limited to in-frame rearrangements. Some clones are lacking; in checked studies, under half of them reflect an unresolved V gene, and why the rest are absent is not known. The sample table records roughly 350,000 clones; 80% to 90% of these occur just once. The ten largest clones represent around 10% of the sample.

Source: peripheral blood, taken in a trial of Ad26.COV2.S vaccine versus placebo. The receptors originated from a person aged 18-65 years who received the Ad26.COV2.S COVID-19 vaccine or a placebo.

Written as DNA, the CDR3 is TGTGCCAGCAGCTTAGTAGGGGAGACATACACTGAAGCTTTCTTT. Protein product: CASSLVGETYTEAFF. J is TRBJ1-1 and V is TRBV7-9; TRBD1 might be the D (5 bases). V was shortened by 1 base and J by 3 bases, with 12 bases between the two germline ends. CDR1 and CDR2 (germline): SEHNR, FQNEAQ (reference sequence). The CDR3 has 15 amino acids.

The V and J genes are TRBV6-5 and TRBJ1-2, with D perhaps TRBD1 (5 bases). From germline, CDR1 is MNHEY and CDR2 SVGAGI. Trimming took off 6 bases at V and 7 bases at J, with 15 bases between the two ends. This CDR3 is 13 amino acids long. The CDR3 region is CASSGGGAGGYTF. The CDR3 coding sequence is TGTGCCAGCAGCGGAGGAGGGGCAGGTGGCTACACCTTC.

The V and J genes are TRBV28 and TRBJ2-3, with D unresolved. The V gene lost 2 bases and the J gene lost 3 bases, with 6 bases spanning the gap. The germline V gene has CDR1 MDHEN and CDR2 SYDVKM. This CDR3 spans 13 amino acids. For the CDR3, the DNA is TGTGCCAGCAGTTTAATGGGGACAGATACGCAGTATTTT. Its protein product is CASSLMGTDTQYF.

The chain employs TRBV4-3 and TRBJ2-7; TRBD2 aligns across 9 bases. The V and J ends lost 3 bases and 3 bases, in that order; junction bases with no gene match: 9. Germline V gene data show CDR1 as LGHNA and CDR2 as YSLEER. The CDR3 runs to 16 residues. The DNA for the CDR3 is TGCGCCAGCAGCCATCCTCGACTAGCGGCGAACTACGAGCAGTACTTC. Its translation: CASSHPRLAANYEQYF.

This clone was seen a handful of times. The CDR3 DNA reads as TGTGCCAGTACCCACCTCCGGGACAGCCAAAATCAGCCCCAGCATTTT. Amino acids: CASTHLRDSQNQPQHF. The chain links TRBV19 to TRBJ1-5; 7 nucleotides match TRBD1. The CDR3 has 16 amino acids. Germline assignment: CDR1 LNHDA and CDR2 SQIVND (reference sequence). V trimming: 7 bases; J trimming: 4 bases; junction bases outside the gene matches: 13. The full variable domain, in which reference TRBV19 and TRBJ1-5 provide the parts outside the CDR3, is DGGITQSPKYLFRKEGQNVTLSCEQNLNHDAMYWYRQDPGQGLRLIYYSQIVNDFQKGDIAEGYSVSREKKESFPLTVTSAQKNPTAFYLCASTHLRDSQNQPQHFGDGTRLSIL.